This T cell receptor (beta chain) was sequenced for a study of siplizumab effects on memory and regulatory T cells. This clone has just one count. Its antigen is unidentified. Study-level points and caveats: Phenotypic classification as naive or memory proved unattainable for roughly 75-96% of proliferating CD4+ or CD8+ clones.

Assays captured about 10^5 TCR templates per sample. Method: immunoSEQ multiplex PCR; TCRdb's copy keeps in-frame clones and lacks some. The sample has fewer than 7,500 clones; around 33% are singletons. Cells of the mixed lymphocyte reaction were cocultured at 37 degrees C for about six days. Deletions cut 5 bases from V and 6 bases from J, with 11 bases between. Germline V lookup: CDR1 SQVTM, CDR2 ANQGSEA. The CDR3 consists of 11 residues. This receptor was taken from a human donor in good health; the cells came from an allogeneic mixed lymphocyte reaction. The sample consisted of CFSE-low (dividing) CD8+ T cells sorted from an allogeneic mixed lymphocyte reaction. The chain couples TRBV29-1 to TRBJ2-7, with D possibly matching TRBD1 (6 bases). The CDR3 DNA follows: TGCAGCGTTCAACAGGGTGGCGAGCAGTACTTC. Amino acids: CSVQQGGEQYF.